A selection of T cell receptor beta chains follows, all from one sample in a study of T-cell reconstitution after alpha-beta-depleted transplantation in children. One entry per CDR3 protein, called by TCRdb with MiXCR from the PCR reads. Of some 530,000 distinct CDR3 sequences listed, around 12% were seen once; the top ten hold less than 6.5%. The sequencing used PBMCs from the stem cell graft donor, collected from the stem cell graft. These receptors were obtained from a human donor who donated a stem cell graft to a child with combined immunodeficiency. Each CDR3 is given with its conserved first and last residue. A D gene is named only where the DNA matches it firmly. A clone size is listed for some rows: how often the clone was seen (once, few, many), or a class if it is expanded.

V	size	D	J	DNA	CDR3
TRBV24-1	few	.	TRBJ2-1	TGTGCCACGCAGCCAAGAGGGAGCTCCTACAATGAGCAGTTCTTC	CATQPRGSSYNEQFF
TRBV27	few	TRBD2	TRBJ2-2	TGTGCCAGCAGTTTGCCGACTAGCGGGGGGGCCGGGGAGCTGTTTTTT	CASSLPTSGGAGELFF
TRBV10-3	few	.	TRBJ2-1	TGTGCCATCCTGCGAACGGACTCCTACAATGAGCAGTTCTTC	CAILRTDSYNEQFF
TRBV12-3/TRBV12-4	few	.	TRBJ2-3	TGTGCCAGCAGTCCAACTTCAGATACGCAGTATTTT	CASSPTSDTQYF
TRBV14	few	.	TRBJ2-1	TGTGCCAGCAGCCAAGTTAGGGGGATTGGTGTGCAGTTCTTC	CASSQVRGIGVQFF
TRBV7-1	.	.	TRBJ1-1	TGTGCCAGCAGCTCGGGGCTCGTGACTGAAGCTTTCTTT	CASSSGLVTEAFF
TRBV9	.	.	TRBJ2-2	TGTGCCAGCAGCGTAGAGGGCAGTCCCTCAAACACCGGGGAGCTGTTTTTT	CASSVEGSPSNTGELFF
TRBV12-3/TRBV12-4	few	.	TRBJ2-5	TGTGCCAGCAGCTTCAGTGGTGGTGAGGAGACCCAGTACTTC	CASSFSGGEETQYF
TRBV7-8	few	.	TRBJ2-7	TGTGCCAGCAGCGTTACAGGACAGCCTAAAGACGAGCAGTACTTC	CASSVTGQPKDEQYF
TRBV20-1	.	TRBD1	TRBJ1-1	TGCAGTGCTAGTTCGAGGGACAGAAGCACTGAAGCTTTCTTT	CSASSRDRSTEAFF
TRBV12-3/TRBV12-4	.	.	TRBJ2-3	TGTGCCAGCAGTGGTGGGGCATGGGATACGCAGTATTTT	CASSGGAWDTQYF
TRBV11-3	.	.	TRBJ1-2	TGTGCCAGCAGCTTAGCCCAAGAGTATGGCTACACCTTC	CASSLAQEYGYTF
TRBV20-1	few	.	TRBJ2-7	TGCAGTGTCGCGGACCGAGAGCCCTACGAGCAGTACTTC	CSVADREPYEQYF
TRBV13	few	.	TRBJ2-7	TGTGCCAGCAGCTCCACCCGTGGCCCCTACGAGCAGTACTTC	CASSSTRGPYEQYF
TRBV20-1	few	.	TRBJ2-3	TGCAGTGCCTTGGGGATCCTAGCCCCAGATACGCAGTATTTT	CSALGILAPDTQYF